The rows below give T cell receptor beta chains drawn from one sample of a study of memory CD4+ T cells and cytomegalovirus serostatus. Generated by immunoSEQ multiplex PCR, the TCRdb table keeps only in-frame clones and is missing some. The table includes more than 55,000 clones, approximately 78% detected once. Sequenced: memory CD4+ T cells from blood. The receptors were sampled from an adult in good health and CMV-seronegative. The CDR3 runs from the conserved cysteine through the conserved F or W. The order of the fields is V gene, D gene, J gene, clone size, CDR3 DNA, CDR3 protein. D genes are given only for firm matches. Only part of the rows carry a size: once, few, many, or a class if the clone is expanded.

>TRBV7-2|-|TRBJ1-4|-
TGTGCCAGCAGTTCCGGACAGCCCTCTGAAAAACTGTTTTTT
CASSSGQPSEKLFF
>TRBV5-5|TRBD2|TRBJ2-3|-
TGTGCCAGCAGCCCAAGACTGGGGGGGGACGGGACAGATACGCAGTATTTT
CASSPRLGGDGTDTQYF
>TRBV18|-|TRBJ1-6|-
TGTGCCAGCTCACCACAGGGTTCACCCCTCCACTTT
CASSPQGSPLHF
>TRBV6-1|-|TRBJ1-5|few
TGTGCCAGCAGTGAAATCGTGCAAGGGTCGCGTCAGCCCCAGCATTTT
CASSEIVQGSRQPQHF
>TRBV6-1|TRBD2|TRBJ2-1|-
TGTGCCAGCGCCCCGGGACTAGCGGGAGTCGGTGAGCAGTTCTTC
CASAPGLAGVGEQFF
>TRBV28|-|TRBJ1-1|-
TGTGCCAGCGGGCGTGGTGGGGGAGGGACTGAAGCTTTCTTT
CASGRGGGGTEAFF
>TRBV6-6|-|TRBJ1-5|-
TGTGCCAGCAGTTACTCCAGTGCGGGTAATCAGCCCCAGCATTTT
CASSYSSAGNQPQHF
>TRBV29-1|TRBD2|TRBJ2-5|-
TGCAGCGTTCCTACTAGCGGGAGAGAGACCCAGTACTTC
CSVPTSGRETQYF
>TRBV2|-|TRBJ2-7|-
TGTGCCAGCAGTGAACAGGGCGAACTCTACGAGCAGTACTTC
CASSEQGELYEQYF
>TRBV29-1|-|TRBJ1-2|-
TGCAGCGTTGTTTGGGGACGCCGGTCGGGTGGCTACACCTTC
CSVVWGRRSGGYTF
>TRBV16|-|TRBJ2-2|-
TGTGCCAGCAGCCTGCGTGGTTTCACCGGGGAGCTGTTTTTT
CASSLRGFTGELFF
>TRBV29-1|-|TRBJ2-2|once
TGCAGCGTTCAGCAGGGAGCCACCGGGGAGCTGTTTTTT
CSVQQGATGELFF
>TRBV5-1|TRBD2|TRBJ2-1|once
TGCGCCAGCTACCTAGCGGGGGGTTACAATGAGCAGTTCTTC
CASYLAGGYNEQFF
>TRBV6-4|-|TRBJ1-6|-
TGTGCCAGCAGTGCCCAGCTCAATTCACCCCTCCACTTT
CASSAQLNSPLHF
>TRBV15|-|TRBJ2-6|-
TGTGCCACCAGCAGAGATTCGGGCACCCCCTCTGGGGCCAACGTCCTGACTTTC
CATSRDSGTPSGANVLTF
>TRBV2|TRBD1|TRBJ1-2|-
TGTGCCAGCAGGGGGGACAGCCTTTCCTATGGCTACACCTTC
CASRGDSLSYGYTF
>TRBV10-3|TRBD1|TRBJ2-5|-
TGTGCCATCAGCCGGGACAGGAGACAAGAGACCCAGTACTTC
CAISRDRRQETQYF
>TRBV29-1|-|TRBJ1-2|-
TGCAGCGTTGAAGAGGTAACTGGCTACACCTTC
CSVEEVTGYTF
>TRBV5-1|TRBD2|TRBJ2-3|-
TGCGCCAGCAGCCCCCGGACTAGCGGGATCTCAGATACGCAGTATTTT
CASSPRTSGISDTQYF
>TRBV10-3|TRBD2|TRBJ2-1|-
TGTGCCATCAGAAGTTTACGACTAGCGGACTACAATGAGCAGTTCTTC
CAIRSLRLADYNEQFF
>TRBV6-1|-|TRBJ2-7|-
TGTGCCAGCAGTGACTTACCCCGGGACCAGATCTACGAGCAGTACTTC
CASSDLPRDQIYEQYF
>TRBV6-5|-|TRBJ2-5|few
TGTGCCAGCAGTGTATCCGGGCCGCCTTCGGAGACCCAGTACTTC
CASSVSGPPSETQYF
>TRBV7-9|TRBD1|TRBJ2-7|-
TGTGCCAGCAGCTACGGGACAGGAACCTACGAGCAGTACTTC
CASSYGTGTYEQYF
>TRBV30|TRBD1|TRBJ2-2|once
TGTGCCTGGAACAAAGAGGGACAGGGAAACACCGGGGAGCTGTTTTTT
CAWNKEGQGNTGELFF
>TRBV7-6|TRBD2|TRBJ2-3|-
TGTGCCAGCAGCCAGACTAAGCGGGGGGCCGGTACGCAGTATTTT
CASSQTKRGAGTQYF
>TRBV2|TRBD1|TRBJ2-3|few
TGTGCCAGATCCACAGGGGGCGCAGATACGCAGTATTTT
CARSTGGADTQYF
>TRBV19|TRBD2|TRBJ2-5|-
TGTGCCAGCAGTTTAGCGGGAGACTCCCAAGAGACCCAGTACTTC
CASSLAGDSQETQYF
>TRBV9|-|TRBJ2-7|-
TGTGCCAGCAGCGCTGGATCCGAAAGCTCCTACGAGCAGTACTTC
CASSAGSESSYEQYF
>TRBV5-1|-|TRBJ2-1|-
TGCGCCAGCAGTGTTTCAGGGGCGTGGTTCTTC
CASSVSGAWFF
>TRBV9|-|TRBJ1-1|few
TGTGCCAGCAGCGTAGCTCCGGAGAACACTGAAGCTTTCTTT
CASSVAPENTEAFF
>TRBV6-9|-|TRBJ2-5|-
TGTGCCAGCAGGCTTCAGGGGATCAATTCGGAGACCCAGTACTTC
CASRLQGINSETQYF
>TRBV4-2|TRBD1|TRBJ1-4|-
TGTGCCAGCAGCCAAGTTCTGACAGGGGCGACTAATAATGAAAAACTGTTTTTT
CASSQVLTGATNNEKLFF
>TRBV7-9|TRBD1|TRBJ2-5|-
TGTGCCAGCAGCTCGGGACAGCCGCAAGAGACCCAGTACTTC
CASSSGQPQETQYF